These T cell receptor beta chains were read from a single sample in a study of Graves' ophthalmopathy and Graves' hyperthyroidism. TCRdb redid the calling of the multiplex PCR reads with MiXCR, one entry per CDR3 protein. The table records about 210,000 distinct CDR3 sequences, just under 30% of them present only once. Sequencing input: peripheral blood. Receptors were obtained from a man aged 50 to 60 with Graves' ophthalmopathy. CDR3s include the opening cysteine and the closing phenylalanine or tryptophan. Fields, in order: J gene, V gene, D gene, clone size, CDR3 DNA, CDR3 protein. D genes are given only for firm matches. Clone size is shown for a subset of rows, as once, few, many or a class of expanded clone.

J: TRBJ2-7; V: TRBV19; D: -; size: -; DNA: TGTGCCAGTAGCATAGCGTTAACCTACGAGCAGTACTTC; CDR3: CASSIALTYEQYF
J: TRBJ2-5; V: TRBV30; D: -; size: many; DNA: TGTGCCTGGAGTGCTAAAGAGACCCAGTACTTC; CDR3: CAWSAKETQYF
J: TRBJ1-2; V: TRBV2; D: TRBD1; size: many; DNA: TGTGCCAGCAGTAACCAGGGGGCCGGAAGTGGGGGCTACACCTTC; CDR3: CASSNQGAGSGGYTF
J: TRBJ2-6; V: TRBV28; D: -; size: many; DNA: TGTGCCAGCAGTTTTACAGGGTCTGGGGCCAACGTCCTGACTTTC; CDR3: CASSFTGSGANVLTF
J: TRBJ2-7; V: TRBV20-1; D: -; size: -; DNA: TGCAGTGCGCCGCGGGGAGCCTACGAGCAGTACTTC; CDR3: CSAPRGAYEQYF
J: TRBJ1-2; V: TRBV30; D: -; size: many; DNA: TGTGCCTGGAGTGTCCTCGGGCCCTTGTGGGGCTACACCTTC; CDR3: CAWSVLGPLWGYTF
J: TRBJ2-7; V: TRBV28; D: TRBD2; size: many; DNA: TGTGCCAGCAGTCCAAGGACTAGTTATTCCTACGAGCAGTACTTC; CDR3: CASSPRTSYSYEQYF
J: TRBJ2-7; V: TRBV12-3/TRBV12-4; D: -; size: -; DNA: TGTGCCAGCAGTTTCGGGCAGGGTAGCGACGAGCAGTACTTC; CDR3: CASSFGQGSDEQYF
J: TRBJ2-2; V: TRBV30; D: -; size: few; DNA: TGTGCCTGGAGTACGCGGCACACCGGGGAGCTGTTTTTT; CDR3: CAWSTRHTGELFF
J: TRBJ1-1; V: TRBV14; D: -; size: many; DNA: TGTGCCAGCAGCCGAAGCGGGGGTCGTACTGAAGCTTTCTTT; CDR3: CASSRSGGRTEAFF
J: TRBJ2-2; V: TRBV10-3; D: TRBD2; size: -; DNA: TGTGCCGGACTGACACTAGCGGGAGACTCGGCCGGGGAGCTGTTTTTT; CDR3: CAGLTLAGDSAGELFF
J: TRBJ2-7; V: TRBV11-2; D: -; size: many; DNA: TGTGCCAGCAGCTCCCGCCGAGCCTACGAGCAGTACTTC; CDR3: CASSSRRAYEQYF
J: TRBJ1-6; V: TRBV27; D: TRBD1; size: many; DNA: TGTGCCAGCCGTGACAGGGGTAATTCACCCCTCCACTTT; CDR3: CASRDRGNSPLHF
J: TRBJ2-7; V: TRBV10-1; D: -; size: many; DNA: TGCGCCAGCAGTGCCCCCCTAGGCGAGCAGTACTTC; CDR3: CASSAPLGEQYF
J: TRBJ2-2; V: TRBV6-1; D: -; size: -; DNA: TGTGCCAGCAGTGAACAGGGTGCCACCGGGGAGCTGTTTTTT; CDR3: CASSEQGATGELFF
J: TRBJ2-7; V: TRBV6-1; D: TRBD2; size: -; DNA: TGTGCCAGCAGTGACTGGACTAGCCACGAGCAGTACTTC; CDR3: CASSDWTSHEQYF
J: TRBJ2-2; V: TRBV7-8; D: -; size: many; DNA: TGTGCCAGCAGCTTAGTCGCGCACACCGGGGAGCTGTTTTTT; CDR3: CASSLVAHTGELFF
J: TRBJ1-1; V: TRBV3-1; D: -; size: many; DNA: TGTGCCAGCAGCCACATGGACAGAATTAACACTGAAGCTTTCTTT; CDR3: CASSHMDRINTEAFF
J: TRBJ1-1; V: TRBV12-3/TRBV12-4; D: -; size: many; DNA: TGTGCCAGCAGCACCGGGACCACCGCTTTCTTT; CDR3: CASSTGTTAFF
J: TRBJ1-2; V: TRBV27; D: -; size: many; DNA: TGTGCCAGCTCATCCCAGCTCGGACAAGACTATGGCTACACCTTC; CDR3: CASSSQLGQDYGYTF
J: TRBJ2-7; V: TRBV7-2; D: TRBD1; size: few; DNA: TGTGCCAGCAGCCGGGTGGGGGACAGGGCCTACGAGCAGTACTTC; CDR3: CASSRVGDRAYEQYF
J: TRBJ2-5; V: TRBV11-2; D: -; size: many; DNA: TGTGCCAGCAGCTTAGCCAGGGGTTGGGCCCAGTACTTC; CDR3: CASSLARGWAQYF
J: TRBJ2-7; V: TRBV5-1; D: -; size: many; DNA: TGCGCCAGCAGCCTCGGACCATCCCCAAGGGAGCAGTACTTC; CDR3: CASSLGPSPREQYF
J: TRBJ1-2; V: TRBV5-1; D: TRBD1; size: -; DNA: TGCGCCAGCAGCTCTAAACAGGGGGCAGAAGGCTACACCTTC; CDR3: CASSSKQGAEGYTF
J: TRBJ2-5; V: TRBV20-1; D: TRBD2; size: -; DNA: TGCAGTGCTAGGGGACTAGCGGGACCCGAGACCCAGTACTTC; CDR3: CSARGLAGPETQYF
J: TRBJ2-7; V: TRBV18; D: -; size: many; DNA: TGTGCCAGCTCACCGGGGAATCGCGAGCAGTACTTC; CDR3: CASSPGNREQYF
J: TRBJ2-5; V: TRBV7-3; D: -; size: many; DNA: TGTGCCAGCAGCCAAACGGGACACCAAGAGACCCAGTACTTC; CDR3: CASSQTGHQETQYF
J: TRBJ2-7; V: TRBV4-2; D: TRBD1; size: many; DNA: TGTGCCAGCAGCCGAACAGGGGGAGACTCCTACGAGCAGTACTTC; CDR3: CASSRTGGDSYEQYF
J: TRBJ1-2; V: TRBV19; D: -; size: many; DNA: TGTGCCAGTAGTTCGGCCGGTCACAGGGTCGCGTCGGGCGGCTACACCTTC; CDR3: CASSSAGHRVASGGYTF
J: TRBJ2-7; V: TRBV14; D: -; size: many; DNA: TGTGCCAGCAGCCCCTCCGGACTTCGGTCCTACGAGCAGTACTTC; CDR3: CASSPSGLRSYEQYF
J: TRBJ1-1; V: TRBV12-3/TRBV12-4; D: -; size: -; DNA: TGTGCCAGCAGTTTAGAGGGGAGGACTGAAGCTTTCTTT; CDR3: CASSLEGRTEAFF
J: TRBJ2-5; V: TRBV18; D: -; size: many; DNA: TGTGCCAGCTCACCTGGTGAAGAGACCCAGTACTTC; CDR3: CASSPGEETQYF
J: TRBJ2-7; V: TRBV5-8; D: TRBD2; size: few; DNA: TGTGCCAGCAGCTTAGACCCTAGCGGGAGGGGCGAGCAGTACTTC; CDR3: CASSLDPSGRGEQYF
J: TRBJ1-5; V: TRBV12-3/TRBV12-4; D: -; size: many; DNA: TGTGCCAGCAGTGGTAGGGGGGGCTTGAGCAATCAGCCCCAGCATTTT; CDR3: CASSGRGGLSNQPQHF